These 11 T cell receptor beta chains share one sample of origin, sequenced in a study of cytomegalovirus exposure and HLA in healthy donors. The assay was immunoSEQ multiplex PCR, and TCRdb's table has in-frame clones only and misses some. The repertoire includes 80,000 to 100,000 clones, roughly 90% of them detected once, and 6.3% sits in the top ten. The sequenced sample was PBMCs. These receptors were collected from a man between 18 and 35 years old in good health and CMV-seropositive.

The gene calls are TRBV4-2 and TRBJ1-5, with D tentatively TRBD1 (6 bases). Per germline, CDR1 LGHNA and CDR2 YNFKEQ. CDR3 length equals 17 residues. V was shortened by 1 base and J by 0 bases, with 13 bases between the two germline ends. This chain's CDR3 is CASSQVGQSYSNQPQHF. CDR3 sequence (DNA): TGTGCCAGCAGCCAAGTCGGACAGTCGTATAGCAATCAGCCCCAGCATTTT.

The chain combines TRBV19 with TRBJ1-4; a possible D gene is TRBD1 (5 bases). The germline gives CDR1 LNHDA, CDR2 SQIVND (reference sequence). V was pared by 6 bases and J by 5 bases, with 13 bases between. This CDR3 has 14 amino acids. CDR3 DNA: TGTGCCAGTAGGGAATGGTCAGGGAATGAAAAACTGTTTTTT. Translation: CASREWSGNEKLFF.

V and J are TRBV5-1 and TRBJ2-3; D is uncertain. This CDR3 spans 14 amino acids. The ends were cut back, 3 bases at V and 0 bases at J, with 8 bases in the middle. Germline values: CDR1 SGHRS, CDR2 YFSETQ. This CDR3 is CASSSPLSTDTQYF. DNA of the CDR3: TGCGCCAGCAGCTCCCCCCTAAGCACAGATACGCAGTATTTT.

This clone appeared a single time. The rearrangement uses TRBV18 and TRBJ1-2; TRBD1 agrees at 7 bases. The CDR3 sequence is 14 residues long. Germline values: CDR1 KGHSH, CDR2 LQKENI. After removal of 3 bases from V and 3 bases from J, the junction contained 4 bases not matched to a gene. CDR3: CASSPTDRDYGYTF. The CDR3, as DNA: TGTGCCAGCTCACCGACTGACAGGGACTATGGCTACACCTTC.

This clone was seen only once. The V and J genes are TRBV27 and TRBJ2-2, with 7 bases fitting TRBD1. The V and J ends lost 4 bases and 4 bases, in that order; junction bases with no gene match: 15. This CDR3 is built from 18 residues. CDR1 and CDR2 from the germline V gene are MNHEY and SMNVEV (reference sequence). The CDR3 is CASSWAGFAGGLTGELFF. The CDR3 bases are TGTGCCAGCAGTTGGGCGGGTTTTGCAGGGGGTCTCACCGGGGAGCTGTTTTTT.

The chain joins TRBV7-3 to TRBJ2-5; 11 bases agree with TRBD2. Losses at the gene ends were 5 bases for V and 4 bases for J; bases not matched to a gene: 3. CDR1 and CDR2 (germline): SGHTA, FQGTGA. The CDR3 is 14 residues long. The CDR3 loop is CASSPGTSGETQYF. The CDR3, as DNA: TGTGCCAGCAGCCCGGGGACTAGCGGAGAGACCCAGTACTTC.

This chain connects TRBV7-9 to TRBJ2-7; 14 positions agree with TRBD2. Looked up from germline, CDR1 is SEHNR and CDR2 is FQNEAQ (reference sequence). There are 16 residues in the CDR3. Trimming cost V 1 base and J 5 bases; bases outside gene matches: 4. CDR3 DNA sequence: TGTGCCAGCAGCTTAGGGCCGGGACTAGCGGGAGACGAGCAGTACTTC. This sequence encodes CASSLGPGLAGDEQYF.

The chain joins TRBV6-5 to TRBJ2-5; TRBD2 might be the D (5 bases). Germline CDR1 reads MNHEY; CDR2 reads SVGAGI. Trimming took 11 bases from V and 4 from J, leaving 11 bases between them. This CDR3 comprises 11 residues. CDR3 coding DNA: TGTGCCGCCGCCGGGGTAGAGACCCAGTACTTC. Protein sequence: CAAAGVETQYF.

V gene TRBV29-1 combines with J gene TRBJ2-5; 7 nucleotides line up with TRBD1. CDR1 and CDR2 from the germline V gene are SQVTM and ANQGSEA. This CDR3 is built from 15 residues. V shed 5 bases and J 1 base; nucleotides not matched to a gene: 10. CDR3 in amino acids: CSVLGTEKVQETQYF. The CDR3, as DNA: TGCAGCGTTCTTGGGACAGAAAAAGTCCAAGAGACCCAGTACTTC.

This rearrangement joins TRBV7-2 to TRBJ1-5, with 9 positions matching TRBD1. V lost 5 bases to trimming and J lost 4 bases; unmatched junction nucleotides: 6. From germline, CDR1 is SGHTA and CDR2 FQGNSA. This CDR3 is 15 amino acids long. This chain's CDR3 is CASSPTGQGNQPQHF. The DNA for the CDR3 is TGTGCCAGCAGCCCGACGGGACAGGGAAATCAGCCCCAGCATTTT.

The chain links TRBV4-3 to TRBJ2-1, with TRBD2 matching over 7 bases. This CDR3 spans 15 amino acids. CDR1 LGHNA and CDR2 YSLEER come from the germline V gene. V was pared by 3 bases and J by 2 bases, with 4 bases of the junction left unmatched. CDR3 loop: CASSQSGGAYNEQFF. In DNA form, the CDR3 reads TGCGCCAGCAGCCAGTCTGGGGGGGCCTACAATGAGCAGTTCTTC.